This note documents a single T cell receptor beta chain sequence. The data were taken from a study of control samples from healthy donors and cancer patients. Profiled with immunoSEQ multiplex PCR; TCRdb holds only in-frame clones, not every one. This sample has 45,000 to 70,000 clones; around 93% occur once, and the top ten carry around 0.9%. V was cut by 2 bases and J by 0 bases, with 22 bases left in between. In germline, CDR1 is MDHEN, CDR2 SYDVKM. This CDR3 is 19 amino acids long. The sequenced material came from PBMCs. This receptor was identified in a man aged 25-40 years with colorectal cancer. This rearrangement joins TRBV28 to TRBJ1-1; D is possibly TRBD1 (5 bases). CDR3 sequence reads: CASSLMTDLSRDVNTEAFF. Here the CDR3 DNA reads TGTGCCAGCAGTTTAATGACTGACCTCTCCAGGGACGTGAACACTGAAGCTTTCTTT.